The sequence of this T cell receptor beta chain was determined in a study of shared clonotypes between healthy human individuals. The sorted-subset replicate PCRs were given around 200 ng DNA, which is 31,000 or so T cell genomes. TCRdb keeps only in-frame clones here, not all; method: immunoSEQ multiplex PCR. Altogether about 380,000 clones are present, around 96% being singletons, with the ten largest covering 0.32%. The germline CDR1 and CDR2 sequences are GTSNPN and SVGIG (reference sequence). The CDR3 contains 11 residues. Trimming shortened V by 1 base and J by 4 bases, and 4 bases separated the two germline ends. To note about this clone: Different DNA sequences within this sample yield the same CDR3.

Material for sequencing was memory CD8+ T cells sorted from blood. This sample's subset: CD45RO+ cells pooled with CCR7-negative TemRA cells. The rearrangement joins TRBV30 to TRBJ2-5; D is unclear. The source is a man aged 30-40 years in good health. The CDR3 DNA follows: TGTGCCTGGAGTGCGGGAGAGACCCAGTACTTC. Translation gives CAWSAGETQYF.